This is a list of T cell receptor beta chains from one sample in a study of CD8 T cells in Susac syndrome. TCRdb reanalysed the immunoSEQ multiplex PCR reads using MiXCR and keeps one entry per CDR3 protein. The sample yields about 210,000 distinct CDR3 sequences, 95% seen once. The sample taken for sequencing was CD4+ T cells from PBMCs. These TCRs come from a human donor with multiple sclerosis. Both conserved end residues are part of each CDR3. The D gene is left open where the match is weak. Only some rows state a clone size, as once, few, many or a class for expanded clones.

d_call	v_call	clone_size	j_call	cdr3_aa	cdr3_nt
NA	TRBV6-1	NA	TRBJ1-2	CASKRQEGAYGYTF	TGTGCCAGCAAGAGGCAGGAGGGTGCCTATGGCTACACCTTC
NA	TRBV9	NA	TRBJ2-6	CASSVGSRRAANVLTF	TGTGCCAGCAGCGTAGGGTCGCGGCGGGCGGCCAACGTCCTGACTTTC
TRBD2	TRBV14	NA	TRBJ2-7	CASSQEVAGAHEQYF	TGTGCCAGCAGCCAAGAGGTAGCGGGAGCCCACGAGCAGTACTTC
NA	TRBV6-1	once	TRBJ1-2	CASGRARNYGYTF	TGTGCCAGTGGTAGGGCGCGTAACTATGGCTACACCTTC
NA	TRBV3-1	NA	TRBJ1-2	CASSRAAGDGYTF	TGTGCCAGCAGCCGGGCGGCAGGGGATGGCTACACCTTC
TRBD2	TRBV7-2	NA	TRBJ2-3	CATGGGDTQYF	TGTGCCACCGGCGGGGGAGATACGCAGTATTTT
TRBD1	TRBV27	NA	TRBJ1-2	CASGGQGKGYNYGYTF	TGTGCCAGCGGGGGACAGGGAAAGGGGTATAACTATGGCTACACCTTC
NA	TRBV7-9	NA	TRBJ2-7	CASSLQGIIDEQYF	TGTGCCAGCAGCTTACAGGGCATCATCGACGAGCAGTACTTC
NA	TRBV20-1	NA	TRBJ2-1	CSGISSGNEQFF	TGCAGTGGGATTAGTAGCGGAAATGAGCAGTTCTTC
TRBD1	TRBV9	NA	TRBJ2-7	CASSLKGQSYEQYF	TGTGCCAGCAGCCTAAAGGGACAGAGCTACGAGCAGTACTTC
NA	TRBV20-1	NA	TRBJ1-4	CSAHWRAANEKLFF	TGCAGTGCGCACTGGCGAGCGGCTAATGAAAAACTGTTTTTT
TRBD1	TRBV24-1	NA	TRBJ1-1	CATSRDRRSTEAFF	TGTGCCACCAGCCGGGACAGACGAAGCACTGAAGCTTTCTTT
TRBD2	TRBV6-5	NA	TRBJ2-2	CASSSTTSGGTNTGELFF	TGTGCCAGCAGTTCAACAACTAGCGGGGGGACGAACACCGGGGAGCTGTTTTTT
NA	TRBV28	NA	TRBJ2-7	CASSSPGDSSYEQYF	TGTGCCAGCAGTAGTCCCGGGGATAGCTCCTACGAGCAGTACTTC
TRBD2	TRBV20-1	NA	TRBJ2-1	CSARSWTSGSGNEQFF	TGCAGTGCTAGATCATGGACTAGCGGGAGCGGTAATGAGCAGTTCTTC
NA	TRBV3-1	few	TRBJ2-1	CASSPRGLDEQFF	TGTGCCAGCAGCCCTCGGGGGCTGGACGAGCAGTTCTTC
TRBD2	TRBV28	NA	TRBJ2-1	CASSFPSGIAYNEQFF	TGTGCCAGCAGTTTTCCTAGCGGGATAGCCTACAATGAGCAGTTCTTC
TRBD2	TRBV30	NA	TRBJ2-3	CAWSVVAGGVGTDTQYF	TGTGCCTGGAGTGTGGTAGCGGGAGGAGTGGGCACAGATACGCAGTATTTT
NA	TRBV27	NA	TRBJ1-5	CASSLDRTQPQHF	TGTGCCAGCAGTTTGGACCGAACTCAGCCCCAGCATTTT
NA	TRBV6-1	NA	TRBJ1-1	CASSEGRGNMNTEAFF	TGTGCCAGCAGTGAAGGGAGGGGAAACATGAACACTGAAGCTTTCTTT
TRBD2	TRBV2	NA	TRBJ2-7	CAITSGTRPTYEQYF	TGTGCCATAACTAGCGGGACTAGGCCCACCTACGAGCAGTACTTC
NA	TRBV23-1	NA	TRBJ2-3	CASSQSGQGKGQAHTYTQYF	TGCGCCAGCAGTCAATCGGGGCAGGGAAAAGGGCAGGCGCATACTTATACGCAGTATTTT
TRBD1	TRBV15	NA	TRBJ1-4	CATKPGTGVRNEKLFF	TGTGCCACTAAGCCCGGGACAGGGGTACGAAATGAAAAACTGTTTTTT